This T cell receptor beta chain originates from a study of blood T cell repertoires in COVID-19. Assay: immunoSEQ multiplex PCR; the TCRdb copy retains only in-frame clones and omits some. The sample has about 140,000 clones; around 76% are singletons. The sample consisted of peripheral blood. The clonotype originates from an elderly man with acute or convalescent COVID-19.

CDR3 sequence: CAWRPQERGSPLHF. The CDR3 DNA reads as TGTGCCTGGCGGCCACAGGAAAGAGGATCACCCCTCCACTTT. V and J are TRBV30 and TRBJ1-6; the D gene is possibly TRBD1 (5 bases). V was trimmed by 5 bases and J by 10 bases, leaving 18 bases between them. This CDR3 contains 14 residues. CDR1 is GTSNPN, CDR2 SVGIG, per germline (reference sequence).